Listed here are 19 T cell receptor beta chains from one sample, sequenced in a study of CD8 T cells in ankylosing spondylitis. Each CDR3 protein is one row after TCRdb ran MiXCR on the 5' RACE reads. The sample has more than 110,000 distinct CDR3 sequences, more than 7% seen once. Sequences were obtained from synovial fluid, either unsorted or a sorted T cell fraction (not recorded which). Receptors originate from a male donor with ankylosing spondylitis.

This clonotype has at least ten counts. This rearrangement joins TRBV29-1 to TRBJ2-5; 7 bases fit TRBD1. The V segment lost 4 bases and the J segment 4 bases; nucleotides outside the gene matches: 3. Germline V lookup: CDR1 SQVTM, CDR2 ANQGSEA. This CDR3 has 12 amino acids. In nucleotides, the CDR3 is TGCAGCGTTGGTACAGGGGCAGAGACCCAGTACTTC. Amino acids: CSVGTGAETQYF.

This clonotype was counted between two and nine times. The V call is TRBV27, the J call TRBJ2-1, with no clear D. The V gene lost 5 bases and the J gene lost 8 bases, with 7 bases spanning the gap. The length of the CDR3 is 11 residues. CDR1 MNHEY and CDR2 SMNVEV come from the germline V gene (reference sequence). The CDR3 sequence: CASSAFDEQFF. Written as DNA, the CDR3 is TGTGCCAGCAGTGCCTTCGATGAGCAGTTCTTC.

The chain employs TRBV7-2 and TRBJ1-2; TRBD1 agrees at 7 bases. J gave up 3 bases and V 4 bases, and 5 bases lay outside the gene matches. The CDR3 spans 14 residues. Germline CDR1 is SGHTA and CDR2 is FQGNSA. Here the CDR3 DNA reads TGTGCCAGCAGCTACAGGGGCAGGGACTATGGCTACACCTTC. It yields the protein CASSYRGRDYGYTF.

This clonotype was recorded many times. The genes are TRBV29-1 and TRBJ2-3; D may match TRBD1 or TRBD2 (6 bases each). V lost 2 bases and J lost 4, with 13 bases in between. This CDR3 is built from 14 residues. Per the germline V gene, CDR1 is SQVTM and CDR2 is ANQGSEA. This chain's CDR3 is CSVEPGGLADTQYF. CDR3 DNA: TGCAGCGTTGAACCCGGGGGCTTGGCAGATACGCAGTATTTT.

The chain recombines TRBV6-1 with TRBJ2-3; the D gene is possibly TRBD1 (6 bases). The CDR3 contains 14 residues. V lost 7 bases, J lost 1 base, and 12 bases lay in between. Germline V CDR1 and CDR2: MNHNS, SASEGT. The CDR3 DNA follows: TGTGCCAGCACTACAGGGTCCGGCACAGATACGCAGTATTTT. It is translated as CASTTGSGTDTQYF.

The chain links TRBV20-1 to TRBJ2-2; 9 bases map to TRBD2. CDR1 and CDR2 from the germline V gene are DFQATT and SNEGSKA (reference sequence). With V trimmed by 0 bases and J by 1 base, 3 bases remained unmatched. CDR3 length: 16 residues. CDR3 residues: CSARDRLAVNTGELFF. CDR3 nucleotides: TGCAGTGCTAGAGACCGACTAGCGGTGAACACCGGGGAGCTGTTTTTT.

This clonotype was found many times. The J gene is TRBJ2-1, the V gene TRBV4-3, with D possibly being TRBD1 (6 bases). The ends were cut back, 2 bases at V and 3 bases at J, with 8 bases in the middle. CDR3 length: 14 amino acids. Germline V gene lookup returns CDR1 LGHNA and CDR2 YSLEER. CDR3 region: CASSQKDSYNEQFF. The CDR3 DNA reads as TGCGCCAGCAGCCAAAAGGACAGCTACAATGAGCAGTTCTTC.

The chain recombines TRBV10-2 with TRBJ2-7; possibly TRBD1 for D (5 bases). The V end lost 0 bases, the J end lost 5 bases, and 11 bases lay between the germline ends. The length of the CDR3 is 14 residues. Germline assignment: CDR1 WSHSY and CDR2 SAAADI. This chain's CDR3 is CASSESGAAHEQYF. The CDR3 DNA reads as TGCGCCAGCAGTGAGTCAGGGGCTGCCCACGAGCAGTACTTC.

This clonotype showed up many times. The chain employs TRBV4-1 and TRBJ2-1; possible D gene TRBD1, 5 bases. This CDR3 has 16 residues. In germline, CDR1 is MGHRA, CDR2 YSYEKL. V lost 1 base and J 0 bases, leaving 10 bases between the germline ends. The CDR3 reads CASSQVGHSSYNEQFF. CDR3 coding DNA: TGCGCCAGCAGCCAAGTGGGGCACTCCTCCTACAATGAGCAGTTCTTC.

This clonotype has ten or more counts. The gene calls are TRBV20-1 and TRBJ2-1, with unresolved D. Germline V CDR1 and CDR2: DFQATT, SNEGSKA (reference sequence). V was trimmed by 5 bases and J by 2 bases, leaving 13 bases between them. The CDR3 is 14 amino acids. In DNA, the CDR3 is TGCAGTGCTCCGAAGGGTGGTCCCTACAATGAGCAGTTCTTC. Translation gives CSAPKGGPYNEQFF.

This clonotype appeared many times. The chain couples TRBV20-1 to TRBJ1-2; D is perhaps TRBD1 (5 bases). This CDR3 is 11 amino acids long. V gave up 5 bases and J gave up 8 bases, with 12 bases separating them. From germline, CDR1 is DFQATT and CDR2 SNEGSKA (reference sequence). The CDR3 sequence is CSASGRGGYTF. Written as DNA, the CDR3 is TGCAGTGCTTCAGGACGGGGCGGCTACACCTTC.

In its sample, this clonotype was seen a few times. V gene TRBV28 combines with J gene TRBJ2-5, with D perhaps matching TRBD1 or TRBD2 (5 bases each). V was clipped by 7 bases and J by 5 bases, with 11 bases between them. Germline CDR1 MDHEN, CDR2 SYDVKM. There are 12 residues in the CDR3. The CDR3 DNA is TGTGCCAGCAATTCGGGACGGGAGACCCAGTACTTC. This gives the protein CASNSGRETQYF.

This clonotype was seen ten or more times. This chain connects TRBV6-6 to TRBJ2-7; the D gene is possibly TRBD1 (6 bases). V was trimmed by 7 bases and J by 1 base, leaving 11 bases between them. CDR3 length equals 13 residues. CDR1 and CDR2 (germline): MNHNY, SVGAGI (reference sequence). As DNA, the CDR3 is TGTGCCAGCATACAGGGAGATTCCTACGAGCAGTACTTC. Residues: CASIQGDSYEQYF.

This clonotype was counted ten times or more. The chain couples TRBV7-2 to TRBJ2-7, with a tentative D call TRBD1 (5 bases). Trimming pared 0 bases from V and 4 bases from J, leaving 7 bases between. CDR3 length: 13 amino acids. The germline CDR1 and CDR2 sequences are SGHTA and FQGNSA. The CDR3 spells CASSLARQYEQYF. CDR3 in DNA: TGTGCCAGCAGCTTAGCCAGACAGTACGAGCAGTACTTC.

The chain joins TRBV28 to TRBJ1-6; a weak D match, TRBD1 (6 bases). The ends were cut back, 2 bases at V and 12 bases at J, with 17 bases in the middle. Germline values: CDR1 MDHEN, CDR2 SYDVKM. This CDR3 has 15 residues. The CDR3 sequence is CASSLGGGGMGPLHF. The CDR3 DNA reads as TGTGCCAGCAGTTTAGGTGGGGGCGGGATGGGACCCCTCCACTTT.

The sample holds many counts of this clonotype. The V call is TRBV5-1, the J call TRBJ2-5; maybe TRBD1 (6 bases). The V gene's germline CDR1 is SGHRS and CDR2 YFSETQ. The V gene lost 7 bases and the J gene lost 0 bases, with 13 bases spanning the gap. The CDR3 has 14 residues. CDR3 loop: CASRVRGNQETQYF. CDR3 in DNA: TGCGCCAGCCGGGTCAGGGGAAACCAAGAGACCCAGTACTTC.

The table lists this clonotype with many counts. The rearrangement links TRBV2 to TRBJ1-1; D not resolved. V was pared by 2 bases and J by 6 bases, with 10 bases between. This CDR3 has 13 amino acids. CDR1 is SNHLY and CDR2 is FYNNEI in the germline V gene. The CDR3 region is CASSEIETAEAFF. DNA for the CDR3: TGTGCCAGCAGTGAAATAGAAACCGCTGAAGCTTTCTTT.

This clonotype was seen ten or more times. The chain employs TRBV7-9 and TRBJ1-2; D gene ambiguous. CDR1 and CDR2 (germline): SEHNR, FQNEAQ (reference sequence). V lost 1 base to trimming and J lost 6 bases, with 6 bases between them. The CDR3 consists of 12 residues. Here the CDR3 DNA reads TGTGCCAGCAGCTTAGTTGTTGATGGCTACACCTTC. This sequence encodes CASSLVVDGYTF.

In DNA, the CDR3 is TGTGCCAGCAGCTTAGCCGCGGGTACTGAAGCTTTCTTT. This gives the protein CASSLAAGTEAFF. The V and J genes are TRBV11-2 and TRBJ1-1; D is unresolved. Germline CDR1 reads SGHAT; CDR2 reads FQNNGV. The V and J ends lost 1 base and 5 bases respectively, with 8 bases between them. The CDR3 runs to 13 residues. The full variable domain, rest sourced from reference TRBV11-2 and TRBJ1-1, is EAGVAQSPRYKIIEKRQSVAFWCNPISGHATLYWYQQILGQGPKLLIQFQNNGVVDDSQLPKDRFSAERLKGVDSTLKIQPAKLEDSAVYLCASSLAAGTEAFFGQGTRLTVV.